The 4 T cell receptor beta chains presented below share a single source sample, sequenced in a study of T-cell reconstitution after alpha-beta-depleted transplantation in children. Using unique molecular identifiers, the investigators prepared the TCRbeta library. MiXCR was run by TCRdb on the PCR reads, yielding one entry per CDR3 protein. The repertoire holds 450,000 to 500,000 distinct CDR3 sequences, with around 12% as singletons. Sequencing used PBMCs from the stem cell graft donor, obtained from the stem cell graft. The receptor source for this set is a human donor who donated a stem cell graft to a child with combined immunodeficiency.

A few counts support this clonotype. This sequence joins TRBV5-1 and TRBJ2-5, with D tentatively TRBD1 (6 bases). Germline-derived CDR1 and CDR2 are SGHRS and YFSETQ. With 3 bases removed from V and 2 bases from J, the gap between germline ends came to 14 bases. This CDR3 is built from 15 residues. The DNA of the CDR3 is TGCGCCAGCAGCTCTTTCCCAGGGGCTCAAGAGACCCAGTACTTC. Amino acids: CASSSFPGAQETQYF.

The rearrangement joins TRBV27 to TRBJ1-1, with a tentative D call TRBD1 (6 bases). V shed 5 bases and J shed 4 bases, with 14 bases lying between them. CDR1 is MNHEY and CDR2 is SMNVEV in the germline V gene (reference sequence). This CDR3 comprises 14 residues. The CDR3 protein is CASSISTGSTEAFF. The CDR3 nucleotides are TGTGCCAGCAGTATCTCGACAGGCAGCACTGAAGCTTTCTTT.

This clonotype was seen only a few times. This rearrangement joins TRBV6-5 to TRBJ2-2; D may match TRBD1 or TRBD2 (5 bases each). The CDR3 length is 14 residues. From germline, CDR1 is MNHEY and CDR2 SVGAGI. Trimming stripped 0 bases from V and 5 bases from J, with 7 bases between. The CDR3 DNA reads TGTGCCAGCAGTTACTCCGAGGGGACCGGGGAGCTGTTTTTT. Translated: CASSYSEGTGELFF.

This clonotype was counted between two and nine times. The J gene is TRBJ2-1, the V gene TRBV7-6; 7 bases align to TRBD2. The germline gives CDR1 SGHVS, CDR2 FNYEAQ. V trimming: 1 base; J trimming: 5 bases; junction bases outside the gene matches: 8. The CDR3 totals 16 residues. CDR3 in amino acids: CASSLGERDWDNEQFF. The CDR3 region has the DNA TGTGCCAGCAGCTTAGGTGAGCGGGACTGGGACAATGAGCAGTTCTTC. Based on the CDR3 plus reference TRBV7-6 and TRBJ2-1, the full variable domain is GAGVSQSPRYKVTKRGQDVALRCDPISGHVSLYWYRQALGQGPEFLTYFNYEAQQDKSGLPNDRFSAERPEGSISTLTIQRTEQRDSAMYRCASSLGERDWDNEQFFGPGTRLTVL.